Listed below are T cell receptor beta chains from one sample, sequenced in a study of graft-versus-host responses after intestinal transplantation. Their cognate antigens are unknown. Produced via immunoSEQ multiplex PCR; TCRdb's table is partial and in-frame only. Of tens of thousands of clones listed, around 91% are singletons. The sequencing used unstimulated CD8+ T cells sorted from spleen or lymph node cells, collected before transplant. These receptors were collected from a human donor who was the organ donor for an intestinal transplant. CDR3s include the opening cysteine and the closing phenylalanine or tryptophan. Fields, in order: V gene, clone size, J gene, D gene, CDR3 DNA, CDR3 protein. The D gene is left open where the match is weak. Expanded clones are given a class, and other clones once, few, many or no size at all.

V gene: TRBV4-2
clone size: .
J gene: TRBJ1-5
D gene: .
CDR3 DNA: TGTGCCAGCAGCCTACGGGTCAGAATTCAGCCCCAGCATTTT
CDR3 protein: CASSLRVRIQPQHF

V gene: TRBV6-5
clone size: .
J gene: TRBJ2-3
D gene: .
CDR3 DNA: TGTGCCAGCAGCGACAGTCGCGGTACGCAGTATTTT
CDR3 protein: CASSDSRGTQYF

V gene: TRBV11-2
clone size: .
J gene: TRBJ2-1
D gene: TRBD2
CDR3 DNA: TGTGCCAGCAGCTTAGAAACTAGCGGGGGTGATGAGCAGTTCTTC
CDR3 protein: CASSLETSGGDEQFF

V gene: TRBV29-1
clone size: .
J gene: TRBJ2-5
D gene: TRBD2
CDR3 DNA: TGCAGCGGCTATAGCGGGGGGGAGACCCAGTACTTC
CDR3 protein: CSGYSGGETQYF

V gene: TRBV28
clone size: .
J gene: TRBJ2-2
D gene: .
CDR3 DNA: TGTGCCAGCAGTTTGGGCAGGCCGAACACCGGGGAGCTGTTTTTT
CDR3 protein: CASSLGRPNTGELFF

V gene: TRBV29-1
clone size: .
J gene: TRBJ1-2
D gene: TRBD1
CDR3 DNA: TGCAGCGTGAGGGACAGGACTTTTTCGGGCTATGGCTACACCTTC
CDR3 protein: CSVRDRTFSGYGYTF

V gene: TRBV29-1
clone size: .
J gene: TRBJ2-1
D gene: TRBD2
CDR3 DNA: TGCACTACCCATGTGGGGGGGGAGCAGTTCTTC
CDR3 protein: CTTHVGGEQFF

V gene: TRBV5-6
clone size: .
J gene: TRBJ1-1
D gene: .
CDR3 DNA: TGTGCCAGCAGCCTCAGGGGCGCTGAAGCTTTCTTT
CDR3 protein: CASSLRGAEAFF

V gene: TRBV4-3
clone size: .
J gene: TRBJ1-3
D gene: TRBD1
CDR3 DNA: TGCGCCAGCAGCCAAGTTGGCTTACCGGGACAGAAATTTTCTGGAAACACCATATATTTT
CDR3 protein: CASSQVGLPGQKFSGNTIYF

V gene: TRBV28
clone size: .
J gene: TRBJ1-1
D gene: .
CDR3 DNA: TGTGCCAGCAGGGAGCAGGGGATGAACACTGAAGCTTTCTTT
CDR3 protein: CASREQGMNTEAFF

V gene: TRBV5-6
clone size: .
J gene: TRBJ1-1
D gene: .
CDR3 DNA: TGTGCCAGCACCCTAGGGGTGGGGAACACTGAAGCTTTCTTT
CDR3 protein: CASTLGVGNTEAFF

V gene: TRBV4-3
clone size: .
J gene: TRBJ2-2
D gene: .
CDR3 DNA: TGCGCCAGCAGCCAAGATTTGGCGGGGAAGAACACCGGGGAGCTGTTTTTT
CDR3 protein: CASSQDLAGKNTGELFF

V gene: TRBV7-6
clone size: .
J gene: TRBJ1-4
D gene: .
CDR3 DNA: TGTGCCAGCAGCCTAGGACAACAGGCAACTAATGAAAAACTGTTTTTT
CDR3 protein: CASSLGQQATNEKLFF

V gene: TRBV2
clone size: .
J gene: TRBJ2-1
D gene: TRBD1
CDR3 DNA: TGTGCCAGCAGTACAGGGGACAATGAGCAGTTCTTC
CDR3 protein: CASSTGDNEQFF

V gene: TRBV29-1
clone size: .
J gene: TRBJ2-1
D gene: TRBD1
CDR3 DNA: TGCAGCGCCAAAGGGGTGACAGGGGGTTCTAATGAGCAGTTCTTC
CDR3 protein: CSAKGVTGGSNEQFF

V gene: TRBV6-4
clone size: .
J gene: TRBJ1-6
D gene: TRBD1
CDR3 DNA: TGTGCCAGCAGAACCACAGGGGTCACCCCCGGCTCCTATAATTCACCCCTCCACTTT
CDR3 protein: CASRTTGVTPGSYNSPLHF

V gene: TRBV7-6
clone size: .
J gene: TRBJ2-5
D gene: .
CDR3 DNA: TGTGCCAGCAGCCAGACGAGGGCTAATGAGACCCAGTACTTC
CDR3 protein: CASSQTRANETQYF

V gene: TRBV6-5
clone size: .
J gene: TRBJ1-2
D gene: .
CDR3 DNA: TGTGCCAGCAGTGAACGAGGGTCGTATGGCTACACCTTC
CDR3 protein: CASSERGSYGYTF

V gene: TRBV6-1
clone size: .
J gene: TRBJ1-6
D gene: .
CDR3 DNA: TGTGCCAGCAGTACACAGGGCTCGGACTCACCCCTCCACTTT
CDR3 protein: CASSTQGSDSPLHF

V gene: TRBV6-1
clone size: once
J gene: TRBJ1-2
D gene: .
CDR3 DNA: TGTGCCGGGCGGAAGGAGGATTCCGGATATTATGGCTACACCTTC
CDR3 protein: CAGRKEDSGYYGYTF

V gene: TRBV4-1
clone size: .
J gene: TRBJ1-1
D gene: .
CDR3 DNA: TGCGCCAGCAGCCACTCCATCGGGGTGGAGGCTGAAGCTTTCTTT
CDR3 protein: CASSHSIGVEAEAFF

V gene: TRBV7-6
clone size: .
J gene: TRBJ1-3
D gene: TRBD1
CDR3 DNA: TGTGCCAGCAGCCCCGGACAGGGGGTACACACCATATATTTT
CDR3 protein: CASSPGQGVHTIYF

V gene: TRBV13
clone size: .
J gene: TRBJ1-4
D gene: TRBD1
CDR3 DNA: TGTGCCAGCAGCACCGGACAGGGTTTTGAAAAACTGTTTTTT
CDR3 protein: CASSTGQGFEKLFF

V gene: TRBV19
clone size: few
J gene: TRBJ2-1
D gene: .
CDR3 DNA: TGTGCCAGTAACCCACTCTCGGGGAGCAATGAGCAGTTCTTC
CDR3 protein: CASNPLSGSNEQFF

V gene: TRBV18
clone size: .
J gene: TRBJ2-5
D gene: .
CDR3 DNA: TGTGCCAGCTCACGTGGGCACACCCAGTACTTC
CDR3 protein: CASSRGHTQYF

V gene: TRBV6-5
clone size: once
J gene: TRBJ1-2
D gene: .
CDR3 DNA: TGTGCCAGCAGTTACTCGGAGGGGAATGGCTACACCTTC
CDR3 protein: CASSYSEGNGYTF

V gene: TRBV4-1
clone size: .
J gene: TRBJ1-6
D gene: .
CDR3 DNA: TGCGCCAGCAGCCAAGGGGGGGGGTATAATTCACCCCTCCACTTT
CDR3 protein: CASSQGGGYNSPLHF

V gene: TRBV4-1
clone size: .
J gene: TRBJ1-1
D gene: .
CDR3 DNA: TGCGCCAGCAGTGAGGGCTTGAACACTGAAGCTTTCTTT
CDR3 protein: CASSEGLNTEAFF

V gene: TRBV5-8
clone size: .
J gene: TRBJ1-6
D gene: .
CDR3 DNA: TGTGCCAGCAGCTTGTACGGAGGGAGCTCCTATAATTCACCCCTCCACTTT
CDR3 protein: CASSLYGGSSYNSPLHF

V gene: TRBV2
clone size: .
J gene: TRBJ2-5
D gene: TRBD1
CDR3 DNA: TGTGCCAGCAGGGCAGGGGGCTACAGTGAGACCCAGTACTTC
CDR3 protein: CASRAGGYSETQYF

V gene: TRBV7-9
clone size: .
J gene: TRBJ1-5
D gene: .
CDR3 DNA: TGTGCCAGCAGCCCTGCAGAACCAGGTAGCAATCAGCCCCAGCATTTT
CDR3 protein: CASSPAEPGSNQPQHF

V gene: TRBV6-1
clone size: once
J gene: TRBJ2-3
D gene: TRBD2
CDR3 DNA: TGTGCCAGCAGCGTCGAGCGGGGGGACACAGATACGCAGTATTTT
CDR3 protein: CASSVERGDTDTQYF

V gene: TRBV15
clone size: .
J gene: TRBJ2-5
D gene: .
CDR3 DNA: TGTGCCACCAGCGCGGGACGGATCCAAGAGACCCAGTACTTC
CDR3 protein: CATSAGRIQETQYF

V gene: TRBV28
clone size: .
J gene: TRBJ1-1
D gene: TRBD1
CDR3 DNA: TGTGCCAGCAGTTTGGGGCAGGGGGCGCTGAACACTGAAGCTTTCTTT
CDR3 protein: CASSLGQGALNTEAFF

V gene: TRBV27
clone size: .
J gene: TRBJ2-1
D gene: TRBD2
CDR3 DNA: TGTGCCAGCGCCCTTTGGACTAGCGGGGGAAGTGAGCAGTTCTTC
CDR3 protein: CASALWTSGGSEQFF

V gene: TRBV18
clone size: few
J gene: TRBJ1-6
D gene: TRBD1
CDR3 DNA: TGTGCCAGCTCATTTCCCGGGACAGAGGATCCCTTTAATTCACCCCTCCACTTT
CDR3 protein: CASSFPGTEDPFNSPLHF

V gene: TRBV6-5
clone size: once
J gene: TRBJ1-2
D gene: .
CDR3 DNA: TGTGCCAGCAGTTACTATAGCGGGACACGGGGCTACACCTTC
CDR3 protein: CASSYYSGTRGYTF

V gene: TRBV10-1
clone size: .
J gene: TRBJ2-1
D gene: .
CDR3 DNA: TGCGCCAGCAGTGAATCAGACCGGGACTTAGACAATGAGCAGTTCTTC
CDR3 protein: CASSESDRDLDNEQFF

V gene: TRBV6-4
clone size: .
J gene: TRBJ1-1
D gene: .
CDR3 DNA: TGTGCCAGCAGTGACTCAGGGGGGGCGGGTGAAGCTTTCTTT
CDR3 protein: CASSDSGGAGEAFF